The clone carrying this T cell receptor (beta chain) was picked up a small number of times. Its antigen is unidentified. V lost 3 bases and J 2 bases, leaving 10 bases between the germline ends. Germline CDR1 is LGHNA and CDR2 is YNFKEQ. This CDR3 spans 14 amino acids. This sample is drawn from a study of identical twins. All of the donors were Caucasians in good health. Using its own MiXCR run on the 5' RACE reads, TCRdb lists one record per CDR3 protein. The sample lists 200,000 to 250,000 distinct CDR3 sequences; about 7.5% were seen once. Broader study findings: Conclusions rested on cross-sectional statistics rather than following the same donors. Insertions were reduced in abundant cord blood beta clonotypes but not in memory repertoires. Sharing of beta out-of-frame sequences by twins showed a weaker excess.

These data were also reused for a study on yellow fever vaccine responses in identical twins.

This TCR was recovered from a woman aged 18-29 years in good health. The genes are TRBV4-2 and TRBJ1-2; possible D gene TRBD1, 5 bases. Input material: memory (CD45RO+) T cells sorted from blood. The CDR3 loop is CASSQSRGNYGYTF. CDR3 nucleotides: TGTGCCAGCAGCCAGTCTAGGGGCAACTATGGCTACACCTTC.